This is a list of T cell receptor beta chains from one sample in a study of T-cell reconstitution after alpha-beta-depleted transplantation in children. One entry per CDR3 protein, called by TCRdb with MiXCR from the PCR reads. The sample lists 330,000 or so distinct CDR3 sequences, 9.5% to 13% occurring once. Source: PBMCs, taken before TCRalphabeta/CD19-depleted stem cell transplant. The receptor source for this set is a boy under two years old with acute myeloid leukemia, due to receive a stem cell transplant. CDR3s include the opening cysteine and the closing phenylalanine or tryptophan. The D gene is left open where the match is weak. Where a row states a size, it is once, few, many or the class of an expanded clone; other rows omit it.

many | TRBD1 | TRBJ2-5 | TRBV7-9 | CASSLPWTGDGTQYF | TGTGCCAGCAGCTTACCATGGACAGGGGATGGGACCCAGTACTTC
few | TRBD1 | TRBJ2-7 | TRBV20-1 | CSARPGQGSYEQYF | TGCAGTGCTAGACCGGGACAGGGATCCTACGAGCAGTACTTC
few | . | TRBJ2-1 | TRBV12-3/TRBV12-4 | CASSLENEQFF | TGTGCCAGCAGCCTGGAGAATGAGCAGTTCTTC
. | . | TRBJ2-7 | TRBV5-6 | CASSLTGLGSYEQYF | TGTGCCAGCAGCTTGACAGGGCTAGGATCCTACGAGCAGTACTTC
many | . | TRBJ2-4 | TRBV5-1 | CASSLGQGGSKNIQYF | TGCGCCAGCAGCTTGGGACAGGGAGGGTCCAAAAACATTCAGTACTTC
. | TRBD1 | TRBJ1-5 | TRBV5-8 | CASSLDFDRDNQPQHF | TGTGCCAGCAGCTTGGACTTTGACAGGGACAATCAGCCCCAGCATTTT
many | TRBD2 | TRBJ2-7 | TRBV28 | CASSLRDGRRFYEQYF | TGTGCCAGCAGTTTACGGGACGGGAGGAGGTTCTACGAGCAGTACTTC
many | . | TRBJ2-7 | TRBV6-2/TRBV6-3 | CASSYDGRFYEQYF | TGTGCCAGCAGTTACGACGGCAGATTCTACGAGCAGTACTTC
many | . | TRBJ1-5 | TRBV27 | CASSPGGEGDQPQHF | TGTGCCAGCAGCCCTGGAGGGGAAGGAGATCAGCCCCAGCATTTT
many | . | TRBJ1-5 | TRBV5-1 | CASSLRVYRTNQPQHF | TGCGCCAGCAGCTTGAGGGTTTACAGAACAAATCAGCCCCAGCATTTT
many | . | TRBJ1-5 | TRBV7-2 | CASSSDGKPNQPQHF | TGTGCCAGCAGCTCCGACGGGAAACCCAATCAGCCCCAGCATTTT
many | . | TRBJ2-7 | TRBV6-2/TRBV6-3 | CASSTHRSFTTYEQYF | TGTGCCAGCAGTACCCACCGGAGTTTTACCACCTACGAGCAGTACTTC
many | TRBD1 | TRBJ2-7 | TRBV4-2 | CASSRPGTGGIYEQYF | TGTGCCAGCAGCCGACCAGGGACAGGCGGGATCTACGAGCAGTACTTC
many | TRBD1 | TRBJ1-5 | TRBV28 | CASSPWDSRNQPQHF | TGTGCCAGCAGTCCCTGGGACAGTCGCAATCAGCCCCAGCATTTT
many | . | TRBJ1-6 | TRBV6-5 | CASSYKLRTKNNSPLHF | TGTGCCAGCAGTTACAAACTGAGGACAAAGAATAATTCACCCCTCCACTTT
. | . | TRBJ2-5 | TRBV11-2 | CASTRQGSGTGGETQYF | TGTGCCAGCACCCGACAGGGGAGCGGGACGGGCGGAGAGACCCAGTACTTC
. | . | TRBJ2-3 | TRBV7-2 | CASSLSQGRMSDTQYF | TGTGCCAGCAGCTTATCCCAGGGAAGAATGTCAGATACGCAGTATTTT
many | . | TRBJ1-2 | TRBV12-3/TRBV12-4 | CASSLAGAHYGYTF | TGTGCCAGCAGTTTAGCGGGGGCGCACTATGGCTACACCTTC
few | TRBD2 | TRBJ2-7 | TRBV20-1 | CSARGPRTSGSRSSYEQYF | TGCAGTGCTAGAGGGCCAAGGACTAGCGGGAGTCGGAGCTCCTACGAGCAGTACTTC
few | . | TRBJ1-2 | TRBV20-1 | CSARDAWTGAINYGYTF | TGCAGTGCTAGAGATGCCTGGACGGGGGCTATCAACTATGGCTACACCTTC
. | . | TRBJ2-5 | TRBV2 | CASKGVPHANQETQYF | TGTGCCAGTAAGGGGGTACCGCACGCTAACCAAGAGACCCAGTACTTC
. | . | TRBJ1-3 | TRBV19 | CASSMRVHSGNTIYF | TGTGCCAGTAGTATGAGGGTCCACTCTGGAAACACCATATATTTT
many | TRBD1 | TRBJ1-1 | TRBV29-1 | CSVEGQGILAFF | TGCAGCGTTGAAGGACAGGGGATCTTAGCTTTCTTT
many | . | TRBJ2-4 | TRBV12-3/TRBV12-4 | CASRESVIAKNIQYF | TGTGCCAGCAGGGAATCAGTGATAGCCAAAAACATTCAGTACTTC
few | TRBD1 | TRBJ2-3 | TRBV28 | CASSPRQGWGTDTQYF | TGTGCCAGCAGTCCACGACAGGGATGGGGCACAGATACGCAGTATTTT
many | TRBD2 | TRBJ2-2 | TRBV5-1 | CASSLWGTSGSRNTGELFF | TGCGCCAGCAGCTTGTGGGGGACTAGCGGGAGTCGGAACACCGGGGAGCTGTTTTTT
many | TRBD2 | TRBJ2-5 | TRBV15 | CATSRASGGPQETQYF | TGTGCCACCAGCAGAGCAAGCGGGGGGCCCCAAGAGACCCAGTACTTC
few | . | TRBJ2-2 | TRBV28 | CASSWGLYTGELFF | TGTGCCAGCTCTTGGGGGCTTTACACCGGGGAGCTGTTTTTT
few | . | TRBJ2-1 | TRBV7-9 | CASSLEGSGRDEQFF | TGTGCCAGCAGCTTAGAAGGGTCAGGGCGGGATGAGCAGTTCTTC
many | . | TRBJ2-2 | TRBV5-1 | CASSLSSNTGELFF | TGCGCCAGCAGCTTGAGTTCGAACACCGGGGAGCTGTTTTTT
many | TRBD2 | TRBJ2-7 | TRBV7-2 | CASSPGGVYEQYF | TGTGCCAGCAGCCCCGGGGGGGTCTACGAGCAGTACTTC
many | TRBD2 | TRBJ2-7 | TRBV6-2/TRBV6-3 | CASSPSPGTSGTYEQYF | TGTGCCAGCAGTCCGTCACCCGGGACTAGCGGAACCTACGAGCAGTACTTC
many | TRBD2 | TRBJ2-1 | TRBV29-1 | CSVEDRGDEQFF | TGCAGCGTTGAAGATCGGGGGGATGAGCAGTTCTTC
many | . | TRBJ2-3 | TRBV3-1 | CASSQDLREYGTDTQYF | TGTGCCAGCAGCCAAGATCTGCGTGAGTACGGCACAGATACGCAGTATTTT
many | . | TRBJ2-7 | TRBV6-2/TRBV6-3 | CASSFAGRYEQYF | TGTGCCAGCAGTTTCGCAGGGAGATACGAGCAGTACTTC
. | TRBD2 | TRBJ2-1 | TRBV3-1 | CASSRLAGGKYNEQFF | TGTGCCAGCAGCCGACTAGCGGGGGGCAAATACAATGAGCAGTTCTTC
many | TRBD1 | TRBJ2-7 | TRBV7-9 | CASSSAGTGGLYEQYF | TGTGCCAGCAGCTCCGCCGGGACAGGGGGCCTCTACGAGCAGTACTTC
many | . | TRBJ1-3 | TRBV7-8 | CASSPVVTGNTIYF | TGTGCCAGCAGCCCAGTAGTTACTGGAAACACCATATATTTT
many | . | TRBJ2-5 | TRBV2 | CASSERWTQYF | TGTGCCAGCAGTGAGAGGTGGACCCAGTACTTC
few | TRBD2 | TRBJ2-3 | TRBV12-3/TRBV12-4 | CASSRRIPSGRDVSTDTQYF | TGTGCCAGCAGCCGACGGATACCTAGCGGGAGGGACGTTAGCACAGATACGCAGTATTTT
many | . | TRBJ1-2 | TRBV7-2 | CASSLEYYGYTF | TGTGCCAGCAGCTTAGAGTACTATGGCTACACCTTC
many | TRBD1 | TRBJ1-1 | TRBV12-3/TRBV12-4 | CASSWGTGFSYDTEAFF | TGTGCCAGCAGTTGGGGGACAGGGTTTTCTTACGACACTGAAGCTTTCTTT
many | . | TRBJ2-2 | TRBV5-1 | CASSMGTRNTGELFF | TGCGCCAGCAGCATGGGGACAAGGAACACCGGGGAGCTGTTTTTT
. | . | TRBJ2-6 | TRBV20-1 | CSAPQGGGSGANVLTF | TGCAGTGCACCCCAGGGAGGGGGATCTGGGGCCAACGTCCTGACTTTC
. | TRBD2 | TRBJ2-3 | TRBV18 | CASSPPPGLGRMYF | TGTGCCAGCTCACCACCTCCGGGACTAGGGAGGATGTATTTT
many | . | TRBJ2-3 | TRBV20-1 | CSARWGARGDTQYF | TGCAGTGCTAGGTGGGGGGCGCGAGGTGATACGCAGTATTTT
many | . | TRBJ2-3 | TRBV5-1 | CASSLRGDTQYF | TGCGCCAGCAGCTTGCGGGGAGATACGCAGTATTTT
many | . | TRBJ2-7 | TRBV4-2 | CASSQETRVYEQYF | TGTGCCAGCAGCCAAGAAACCAGGGTCTACGAGCAGTACTTC
many | TRBD1 | TRBJ2-7 | TRBV15 | CATSTWTGYDEQYF | TGTGCCACCAGCACTTGGACAGGGTACGACGAGCAGTACTTC
many | TRBD1 | TRBJ1-2 | TRBV29-1 | CSVDRGISYGYTF | TGCAGCGTGGACAGGGGGATCAGCTATGGCTACACCTTC
few | . | TRBJ2-2 | TRBV5-4 | CASSSRKNRVSGELFF | TGTGCCAGCAGCTCCCGAAAAAACAGGGTCTCCGGGGAGCTGTTTTTT
. | . | TRBJ2-2 | TRBV7-9 | CASSLLAWNTGELFF | TGTGCCAGCAGCTTACTAGCGTGGAACACCGGGGAGCTGTTTTTT
few | TRBD1 | TRBJ2-7 | TRBV11-1 | CASSPPTGPYEQYF | TGTGCCAGCAGCCCACCGACAGGGCCGTACGAGCAGTACTTC
few | . | TRBJ2-5 | TRBV12-3/TRBV12-4 | CASTLGGTRGETQYF | TGTGCCAGCACTCTCGGCGGGACCCGCGGCGAGACCCAGTACTTC
. | TRBD2 | TRBJ2-2 | TRBV6-1 | CASEASGNTGELFF | TGTGCCAGCGAAGCTAGCGGAAACACCGGGGAGCTGTTTTTT